Listed here are 18 T cell receptor beta chains from one sample, sequenced in a study of shared clonotypes between healthy human individuals. TCRdb keeps only in-frame clones here, not all; method: immunoSEQ multiplex PCR. The table records 2 million or so clones, 95% of them present only once. Sequences were obtained from naive CD4+ T cells sorted from blood. Subset described: CD45RA+ positively selected. Receptor source: a young man in good health.

The V call is TRBV30, the J call TRBJ1-3, with D possibly matching TRBD1 (6 bases). CDR1 is GTSNPN, CDR2 SVGIG, per germline (reference sequence). The V gene lost 3 bases and the J gene lost 4 bases, with 13 bases spanning the gap. The CDR3 spans 14 residues. The CDR3 DNA sequence: TGTGCCTGGAGCGGGGGGGCGTTAGGAAACACCATATATTTT. This codes for CAWSGGALGNTIYF. Based on the CDR3 plus reference TRBV30 and TRBJ1-3, the full variable domain is SQTIHQWPATLVQPVGSPLSLECTVEGTSNPNLYWYRQAAGRGLQLLFYSVGIGQISSEVPQNLSASRPQDRQFILSSKKLLLSDSGFYLCAWSGGALGNTIYFGEGSWLTVV.

Worth noting for this clone: The same CDR3 arises from other DNA sequences in this sample as well. This chain joins TRBV9 and TRBJ2-3; TRBD2 agrees at 7 bases. Germline CDR1 SGDLS, CDR2 YYNGEE. The CDR3 length is 16 residues. V lost 0 bases, J lost 0 bases, and 4 bases stayed unmatched. The CDR3 loop reads CASSVVGGGSTDTQYF. The CDR3 DNA sequence: TGTGCCAGCAGCGTAGTAGGCGGGGGAAGCACAGATACGCAGTATTTT.

The genes are TRBV10-3 and TRBJ2-7; 9 bases are a match to TRBD2. The CDR3 spans 12 residues. The germline gives CDR1 ENHRY, CDR2 SYGVKD. The trim removed 10 bases at V and 8 bases at J, leaving 9 bases unmatched. CDR3 sequence (DNA): TGTGCCAACGGGACTAGCCGTTCCAAGCAGTACTTC. Translated: CANGTSRSKQYF.

About this clone itself: The sample holds other DNA sequences that translate to the same CDR3. The chain links TRBV18 to TRBJ1-6, with 10 bases lining up with TRBD1. V shed 3 bases, J shed 9 bases, and the junction held 2 bases outside the gene matches. CDR3 size: 14 residues. CDR1 and CDR2 (germline): KGHSH, LQKENI. CDR3 residues: CASSPGQGVSPLHF. Here the CDR3 DNA reads TGTGCCAGCTCACCTGGACAGGGGGTTTCACCCCTCCACTTT.

The rearrangement joins TRBV5-3 to TRBJ1-1; 8 positions match TRBD1. TRBV5-3 is filed as an ORF, its function uncertain. The CDR3 has 14 amino acids. Losses at the gene ends were 4 bases for V and 5 bases for J; bases not matched to a gene: 7. In DNA, the CDR3 is TGTGCCAGAAGCAAAGGACAGGGTAAGACTGAAGCTTTCTTT. Protein sequence: CARSKGQGKTEAFF.

The chain recombines TRBV18 with TRBJ2-7; TRBD1 matches at 8 bases. The length of the CDR3 is 13 residues. Germline CDR1 reads KGHSH; CDR2 reads LQKENI. J was trimmed by 3 bases and V by 6 bases; bases with no gene match: 4. CDR3 region: CASSITGGYEQYF. The CDR3 nucleotides are TGTGCCAGCTCTATTACAGGGGGCTACGAGCAGTACTTC. The full variable domain, its missing parts supplied by reference TRBV18 and TRBJ2-7, is NAGVMQNPRHLVRRRGQEARLRCSPMKGHSHVYWYRQLPEEGLKFMVYLQKENIIDESGMPKERFSAEFPKEGPSILRIQQVVRGDSAAYFCASSITGGYEQYFGPGTRLTVT.

The chain combines TRBV7-2 with TRBJ1-3; D not certain. The germline gives CDR1 SGHTA, CDR2 FQGNSA. The CDR3 runs to 14 residues. V lost 1 base and J lost 6, with 10 bases in between. The chain's CDR3 is CASSLGTAINTIYF. CDR3 nucleotide sequence: TGTGCCAGCAGCTTAGGGACCGCTATAAACACCATATATTTT. Combining the CDR3 with reference TRBV7-2 and TRBJ1-3 gives the whole variable domain GAGVSQSPSNKVTEKGKDVELRCDPISGHTALYWYRQSLGQGLEFLIYFQGNSAPDKSGLPSDRFSAERTGGSVSTLTIQRTQQEDSAVYLCASSLGTAINTIYFGEGSWLTVV.

The chain joins TRBV2 to TRBJ1-5; D gene ambiguous. The CDR3 runs to 12 residues. V lost 4 bases, J lost 9 bases, and 10 bases lay in between. In germline, CDR1 is SNHLY, CDR2 FYNNEI. The CDR3 region has the DNA TGTGCCAGCAGTGGGGTTAAGGGGCCCCAGCATTTT. This encodes CASSGVKGPQHF.

This chain uses TRBV27 with TRBJ1-1, with no clear D. From germline, CDR1 is MNHEY and CDR2 SMNVEV (reference sequence). The CDR3 extends over 13 amino acids. Trimming shortened V by 1 base and J by 1 base, and 4 bases separated the two germline ends. The CDR3 DNA sequence: TGTGCCAGCAGTTTATGGCAGAACACTGAAGCTTTCTTT. Its protein is CASSLWQNTEAFF.

The CDR3 protein is CASSLVGTDTDTQYF. CDR3 nucleotides: TGTGCCAGCAGCTTAGTTGGGACAGACACAGATACGCAGTATTTT. This rearrangement joins TRBV11-2 to TRBJ2-3; TRBD1 matches 7 bases. J was trimmed by 2 bases and V by 1 base; bases with no gene match: 3. The length of the CDR3 is 15 residues. CDR1 and CDR2 from the germline V gene are SGHAT and FQNNGV.

This chain joins TRBV19 and TRBJ2-3; D unresolved. Germline CDR1 reads LNHDA; CDR2 reads SQIVND (reference sequence). CDR3 length equals 13 residues. The ends were cut back, 7 bases at V and 3 bases at J, with 11 bases in the middle. The CDR3 DNA sequence: TGTGCCAGTACTTCGACCGGTACAGATACGCAGTATTTT. Encoded protein: CASTSTGTDTQYF.

The genes are TRBV6-5 and TRBJ1-2, with no clear D. This CDR3 region has 14 residues. The germline gives CDR1 MNHEY, CDR2 SVGAGI. Trimming took off 0 bases at V and 4 bases at J, with 9 bases between the two ends. CDR3 DNA: TGTGCCAGCAGTTACTCGAGGACCAGCTATGGCTACACCTTC. Its translation is CASSYSRTSYGYTF.

V and J are TRBV27 and TRBJ1-1; D is perhaps TRBD1 (6 bases). The V gene lost 6 bases and the J gene lost 0 bases, with 11 bases spanning the gap. CDR1 is MNHEY, CDR2 SMNVEV, per germline (reference sequence). The CDR3 extends over 14 amino acids. The CDR3 is CASSRGIMNTEAFF. Written as DNA, the CDR3 is TGTGCCAGCAGCAGGGGTATCATGAACACTGAAGCTTTCTTT.

This clone was recorded many times. The chain carries TRBV2 and TRBJ2-7, with a possible D match to TRBD1 (6 bases). The germline V gene has CDR1 SNHLY and CDR2 FYNNEI. The CDR3 extends over 14 amino acids. With 2 bases removed from V and 5 bases from J, the gap between germline ends came to 13 bases. CDR3 protein: CASSEQGSNDEQYF. The CDR3 DNA reads TGTGCCAGCAGTGAACAGGGGAGTAACGACGAGCAGTACTTC.

The chain uses TRBV6-5 and TRBJ2-5; 11 positions agree with TRBD2. With V trimmed by 0 bases and J by 5 bases, 2 bases remained unmatched. Germline CDR1 and CDR2: MNHEY and SVGAGI. CDR3 length: 15 residues. CDR3 DNA: TGTGCCAGCAGTTACTCGACTAGCGGGGTCGAGACCCAGTACTTC. Encoded protein: CASSYSTSGVETQYF.

The genes are TRBV6-6 and TRBJ1-4; D ambiguous. Per germline, CDR1 MNHNY and CDR2 SVGAGI (reference sequence). There are 14 residues in the CDR3. V gave up 6 bases and J gave up 0 bases, with 8 bases separating them. In DNA form, the CDR3 reads TGTGCCAGCAGAAGAGCTGCAACTAATGAAAAACTGTTTTTT. Translation gives CASRRAATNEKLFF.

Note on this clone: Mismatch with germline at one junction end may stem from a read error. Other DNA sequences from this sample encode an identical CDR3 as well. This chain joins TRBV2 and TRBJ2-6, with 8 bases matching TRBD1. CDR3 size: 13 residues. Germline assignment: CDR1 SNHLY and CDR2 FYNNEI. CDR3 sequence: CASSAGTGLDAGF. The CDR3 nucleotides are TGCGCCAGCAGTGCCGGGACAGGACTGGATGCAGGTTTC.

On this clone: The sample contains more than one DNA sequence encoding this CDR3. J is TRBJ2-2 and V is TRBV5-1, with no clear D. The CDR3 runs 13 residues. CDR1 SGHRS and CDR2 YFSETQ come from the germline V gene. V shed 4 bases and J shed 0 bases, with 4 bases lying between them. CDR3 nucleotide sequence: TGCGCCAGCAGCATTCCGAACACCGGGGAGCTGTTTTTT. Protein sequence: CASSIPNTGELFF.